This record covers a single T cell receptor beta chain. Its antigen remains unknown. This record belongs to a study of shared clonotypes between healthy human individuals. As for the study in general: Used for every donor were three CD4 naive, three CD4 memory, two CD8 naive and one CD8 memory plate. Overall study results and limits: Generation probabilities of non-shared clonotypes were lower (relative to those shared by all four donors).

It was across several immunoSEQ plates that each subset's genomic DNA was evenly split. Clones were read by immunoSEQ multiplex PCR, and TCRdb kept only the in-frame ones, dropping some. The sample lists fewer than 1.6 million clones, 97% to 99% seen once, with roughly 0.35% in the top ten. None of the donors, who were healthy HIV-negative adults, had recently had acute infections or vaccinations. Sequencing input: naive CD4+ T cells sorted from blood. Subset: CD45RA+ positively selected. The receptor was isolated from a young man in good health.

Written as DNA, the CDR3 is TGTGCCAGCAGCCGGACAGGGGCCGAGCAGTACTTC. Encoded protein: CASSRTGAEQYF. The chain has TRBV7-2 and TRBJ2-7; 9 bases agree with TRBD1. V was clipped by 5 bases and J by 6 bases; unmatched bases: 2. CDR1 is SGHTA, CDR2 FQGNSA, per germline. The CDR3 spans 12 residues.